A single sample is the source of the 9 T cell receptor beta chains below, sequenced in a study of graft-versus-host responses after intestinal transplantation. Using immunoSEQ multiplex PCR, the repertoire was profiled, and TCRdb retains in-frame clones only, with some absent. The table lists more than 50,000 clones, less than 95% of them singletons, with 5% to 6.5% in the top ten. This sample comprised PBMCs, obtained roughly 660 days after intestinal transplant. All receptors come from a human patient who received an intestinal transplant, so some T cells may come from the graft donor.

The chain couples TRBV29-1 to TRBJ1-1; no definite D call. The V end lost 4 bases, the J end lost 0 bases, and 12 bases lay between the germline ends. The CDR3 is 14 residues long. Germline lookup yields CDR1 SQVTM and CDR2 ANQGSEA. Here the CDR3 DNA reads TGCAGCGTTGTAAGGAAGCTCATGAACACTGAAGCTTTCTTT. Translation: CSVVRKLMNTEAFF. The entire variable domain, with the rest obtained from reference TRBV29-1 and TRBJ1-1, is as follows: SAVISQKPSRDICQRGTSLTIQCQVDSQVTMMFWYRQQPGQSLTLIATANQGSEATYESGFVIDKFPISRPNLTFSTLTVSNMSPEDSSIYLCSVVRKLMNTEAFFGQGTRLTVV.

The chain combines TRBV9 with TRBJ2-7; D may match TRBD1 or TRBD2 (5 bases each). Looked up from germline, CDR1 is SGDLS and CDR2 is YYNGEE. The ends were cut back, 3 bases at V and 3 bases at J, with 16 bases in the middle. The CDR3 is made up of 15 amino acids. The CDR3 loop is CASSGEGTALYEQYF. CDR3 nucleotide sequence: TGTGCCAGCAGCGGGGAAGGGACGGCACTCTACGAGCAGTACTTC.

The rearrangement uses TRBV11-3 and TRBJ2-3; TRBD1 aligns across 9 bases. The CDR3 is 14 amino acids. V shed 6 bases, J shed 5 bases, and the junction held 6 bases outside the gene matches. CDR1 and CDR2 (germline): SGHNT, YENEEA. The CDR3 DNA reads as TGTGCCAGCAGTACGACAGGGGGAGAAGATACGCAGTATTTT. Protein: CASSTTGGEDTQYF.

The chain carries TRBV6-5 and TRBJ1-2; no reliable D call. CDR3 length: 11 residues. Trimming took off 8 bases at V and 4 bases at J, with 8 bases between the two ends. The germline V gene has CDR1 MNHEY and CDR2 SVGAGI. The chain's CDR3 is CASGELYGYTF. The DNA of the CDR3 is TGTGCCAGCGGAGAGCTCTATGGCTACACCTTC.

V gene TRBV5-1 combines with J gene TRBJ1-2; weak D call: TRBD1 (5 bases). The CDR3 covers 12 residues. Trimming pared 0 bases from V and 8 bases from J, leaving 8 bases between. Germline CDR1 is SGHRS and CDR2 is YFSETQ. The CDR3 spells CASSLAGDGYTF. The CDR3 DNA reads TGCGCCAGCAGCTTGGCCGGGGACGGCTACACCTTC.

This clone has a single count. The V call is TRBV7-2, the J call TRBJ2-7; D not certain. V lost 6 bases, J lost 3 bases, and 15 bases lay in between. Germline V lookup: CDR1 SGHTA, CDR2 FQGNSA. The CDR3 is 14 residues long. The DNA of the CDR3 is TGTGCCAGCAGTTTCAATCAAGGTGGCTACGAGCAGTACTTC. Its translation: CASSFNQGGYEQYF.

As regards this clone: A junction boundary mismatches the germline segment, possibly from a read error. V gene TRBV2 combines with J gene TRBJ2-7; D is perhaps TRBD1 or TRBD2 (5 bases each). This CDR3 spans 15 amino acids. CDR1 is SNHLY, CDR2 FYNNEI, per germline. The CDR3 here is CASTELGENSYEQYF. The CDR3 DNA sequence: TGTGCCAGCACTGAACTAGGGGAGAACTCCTACGAGCAGTACTTC.

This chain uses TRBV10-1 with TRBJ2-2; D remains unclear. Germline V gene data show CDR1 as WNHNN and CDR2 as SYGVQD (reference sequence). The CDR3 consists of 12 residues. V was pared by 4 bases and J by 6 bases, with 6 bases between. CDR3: CASSGGAGELFF. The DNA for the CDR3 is TGCGCCAGCAGTGGAGGTGCCGGGGAGCTGTTTTTT.

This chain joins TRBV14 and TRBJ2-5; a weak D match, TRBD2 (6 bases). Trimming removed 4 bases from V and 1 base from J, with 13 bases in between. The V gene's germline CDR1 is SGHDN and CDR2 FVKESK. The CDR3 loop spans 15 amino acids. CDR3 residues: CASSLHSGAQETQYF. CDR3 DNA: TGTGCCAGCAGCCTACATAGCGGTGCCCAAGAGACCCAGTACTTC.